This passage covers 21 T cell receptor beta chains from one sample sequenced in a study of regulatory T cells in long-lasting Graves disease. Time point indicated: newly diagnosed GD, antithyroid drugs for less than 3 months. TCR sequences were obtained from RNA taken from PBMCs. iRepertoire HTBI primers and Arm-PCR of CDR3 regions built TCR beta libraries. Each CDR3 protein gets one entry after TCRdb re-called the multiplex PCR reads with MiXCR. Of 400,000 to 500,000 distinct CDR3 sequences listed, roughly 15% are singletons. The data were also submitted as part of a second study, on T cells in Graves' hyperthyroidism and ophthalmopathy.

The specimen comprised peripheral blood mononuclear cells (PBMCs), sampled at new diagnosis, from a patient treated with antithyroid drugs. Receptor source: a woman in her 50s with Graves disease.

In this sample, this clonotype turned up a few times. This chain links TRBV9 with TRBJ2-2; 11 positions match TRBD1. The V gene's germline CDR1 is SGDLS and CDR2 YYNGEE. The V segment lost 4 bases and the J segment 4 bases; nucleotides outside the gene matches: 6. The CDR3 totals 16 residues. The CDR3 is CASSKDRGPSTGELFF. The CDR3 bases are TGTGCCAGCAGCAAGGACAGGGGGCCTAGCACCGGGGAGCTGTTTTTT.

This clonotype was counted at least ten times. The V call is TRBV10-1, the J call TRBJ2-3, with 12 bases matching TRBD2. CDR3 length equals 16 residues. With V trimmed by 6 bases and J by 7 bases, 11 bases remained unmatched. Germline values: CDR1 WNHNN, CDR2 SYGVQD (reference sequence). The CDR3 sequence is CASSPGLAGRRHTQYF. The CDR3, as DNA: TGCGCCAGCAGCCCCGGACTAGCGGGACGACGGCATACGCAGTATTTT.

This clonotype has more than one count but fewer than ten. CDR3 residues: CATSGQGAQETQYF. The CDR3 DNA follows: TGTGCCACCAGTGGGCAGGGGGCCCAAGAGACCCAGTACTTC. V gene TRBV24-1 combines with J gene TRBJ2-5; 8 bases line up with TRBD1. Germline CDR1 is KGHDR and CDR2 is SFDVKD. The CDR3 has 14 amino acids. After removal of 5 bases from V and 1 base from J, the junction contained 2 bases not matched to a gene.

This clonotype was seen a few times. CDR3 sequence reads: CSARFDGTSGSYNEQFF. In nucleotides, the CDR3 is TGCAGTGCTAGATTCGACGGGACTAGCGGCTCCTACAATGAGCAGTTCTTC. This chain links TRBV20-1 with TRBJ2-1; 11 nucleotides line up with TRBD2. V lost 2 bases, J lost 0 bases, and 6 bases stayed unmatched. CDR1 is DFQATT and CDR2 is SNEGSKA in the germline V gene (reference sequence). This CDR3 spans 17 amino acids.

The chain employs TRBV11-1 and TRBJ2-1; possible D gene TRBD2, 5 bases. The CDR3 runs 14 residues. V lost 2 bases and J lost 10, with 15 bases in between. Germline CDR1 reads SGHAT; CDR2 reads FQDESV (reference sequence). The CDR3 DNA follows: TGTGCCAGCAGCTTATTCGTTGCGGGTGGAGAGCAGTTCTTC. Protein: CASSLFVAGGEQFF.

This rearrangement joins TRBV24-1 to TRBJ2-3, with D perhaps TRBD1 or TRBD2 (5 bases each). Germline assignment: CDR1 KGHDR and CDR2 SFDVKD. Trimming took 3 bases from V and 1 from J, leaving 13 bases between them. The CDR3 extends over 16 amino acids. The CDR3 DNA is TGTGCCACCAGTGATCGAGGGGTCTGGGGCACAGATACGCAGTATTTT. This translates into CATSDRGVWGTDTQYF.

This clonotype was counted many times. The chain has TRBV12-3 or TRBV12-4 and TRBJ1-5; D may be TRBD1 (5 bases). There are 15 residues in the CDR3. The V and J ends lost 6 bases and 5 bases respectively, with 17 bases between them. CDR3 loop: CASSSFGREHQPQHF. CDR3 nucleotides: TGTGCCAGCAGCTCCTTCGGCAGGGAGCATCAGCCCCAGCATTTT.

V gene TRBV30 combines with J gene TRBJ1-6; D is perhaps TRBD1 (6 bases). This CDR3 spans 13 amino acids. CDR1 and CDR2 (germline): GTSNPN, SVGIG (reference sequence). V lost 1 base, J lost 7 bases, and 8 bases lay in between. CDR3 bases: TGTGCCTGGAGTGGCCAGGGGAATTCACCCCTCCACTTT. Amino acid sequence: CAWSGQGNSPLHF.

This clonotype was recorded many times. This chain connects TRBV11-3 to TRBJ1-1, with D unresolved. V shed 6 bases and J shed 4 bases, with 12 bases lying between them. Germline assignment: CDR1 SGHNT and CDR2 YENEEA. This CDR3 is 13 amino acids long. CDR3 in DNA: TGTGCCAGCAGTCCCGGTCGTACCACTGAAGCTTTCTTT. It is translated as CASSPGRTTEAFF.

In regard to this clonotype: A much more abundant neighbour one base away suggests this may be a read error. Likely a read error: the CDR3 ends without its conserved phenylalanine or tryptophan. This rearrangement joins TRBV6-8 to TRBJ2-1; D gene uncertain. This CDR3 contains 12 residues. The V end lost 7 bases, the J end lost 6 bases, and 10 bases lay between the germline ends. Germline V gene lookup returns CDR1 MNHGY and CDR2 SAAAGT. The CDR3 spells CASTTPGNEQFL. The CDR3 nucleotides read TGTGCCAGCACTACACCCGGCAATGAGCAGTTCCTC.

This clonotype was counted at least ten times. The rearrangement links TRBV18 to TRBJ1-3; possible D gene TRBD1, 5 bases. V lost 3 bases, J lost 2 bases, and 11 bases lay in between. This CDR3 is 15 amino acids long. Per the germline V gene, CDR1 is KGHSH and CDR2 is LQKENI. The CDR3 DNA is TGTGCCAGCTCACCGACAGAGAGAGCTGGAAACACCATATATTTT. Translated, it gives CASSPTERAGNTIYF. The full variable domain, rest sourced from reference TRBV18 and TRBJ1-3, is NAGVMQNPRHLVRRRGQEARLRCSPMKGHSHVYWYRQLPEEGLKFMVYLQKENIIDESGMPKERFSAEFPKEGPSILRIQQVVRGDSAAYFCASSPTERAGNTIYFGEGSWLTVV.

The rearrangement joins TRBV24-1 to TRBJ2-2, with 8 bases lining up with TRBD1. CDR3 length equals 17 residues. Germline V gene sequence: CDR1 KGHDR, CDR2 SFDVKD. The V segment lost 4 bases and the J segment 2 bases; nucleotides outside the gene matches: 8. CDR3 nucleotides: TGTGCCACCAGTGAACTCGGACAGGGCCAAAACACCGGGGAGCTGTTTTTT. Its translation is CATSELGQGQNTGELFF.

This clonotype showed up just a few times. The V gene is TRBV19, the J gene TRBJ1-3; the D is unclear. Germline V CDR1 and CDR2: LNHDA, SQIVND (reference sequence). With 8 bases removed from V and 2 bases from J, the gap between germline ends came to 10 bases. This CDR3 is built from 13 residues. CDR3: CASRTQPGNTIYF. The CDR3 DNA sequence: TGTGCCAGTCGCACACAACCTGGAAACACCATATATTTT.

Details on this clonotype: A much larger clone is a single base away; this may be a read error. The genes are TRBV28 and TRBJ1-2; 10 nucleotides align to TRBD1. This CDR3 contains 14 residues. CDR1 and CDR2 from the germline V gene are MDHEN and SYDVKM. The V and J ends lost 5 bases and 10 bases, in that order; junction bases with no gene match: 10. CDR3 residues: CASSDSGTGVDYTF. Written as DNA, the CDR3 is TGTGCCAGCAGTGACAGTGGGACAGGGGTCGACTACACCTTC.

This clonotype was detected many times. This chain joins TRBV9 and TRBJ2-3; 13 bases are shared with TRBD2. Germline-derived CDR1 and CDR2 are SGDLS and YYNGEE. The CDR3 covers 17 residues. V shed 4 bases and J 2 bases; nucleotides not matched to a gene: 7. The CDR3: CASSLGTSGTHTDTQYF. As DNA, the CDR3 is TGTGCCAGCAGCCTCGGGACTAGCGGGACTCACACAGATACGCAGTATTTT. The complete variable domain, with remaining parts taken from reference TRBV9 and TRBJ2-3, reads DSGVTQTPKHLITATGQRVTLRCSPRSGDLSVYWYQQSLDQGLQFLIQYYNGEERAKGNILERFSAQQFPDLHSELNLSSLELGDSALYFCASSLGTSGTHTDTQYFGPGTRLTVL.

This clonotype appeared a single time. Being one base from a much bigger clone, this may be a read error. The CDR3 reads CASGPKRYNEQFF. Here the CDR3 DNA reads TGTGCCAGCGGGCCGAAGCGGTACAATGAGCAGTTCTTC. The chain recombines TRBV11-1 with TRBJ2-1; D is perhaps TRBD2 (5 bases). The CDR3 has 13 amino acids. With 8 bases removed from V and 4 bases from J, the gap between germline ends came to 12 bases. Per germline, CDR1 SGHAT and CDR2 FQDESV (reference sequence).

This clonotype was counted ten times or more. The rearrangement uses TRBV6-9 and TRBJ1-3; no firm D call. CDR3 length: 15 residues. Trimming left V 3 bases short and J 2 bases short, with 11 bases between. Looked up from germline, CDR1 is MNHGY and CDR2 is SVAAGI. CDR3 sequence (DNA): TGTGCCAGCAGTTACGGGTCTTCGGCTGGAAACACCATATATTTT. Translation gives CASSYGSSAGNTIYF.

The chain links TRBV18 to TRBJ2-3, with TRBD1 matching 12 bases. Germline values: CDR1 KGHSH, CDR2 LQKENI. This CDR3 spans 14 amino acids. The trim removed 6 bases at V and 6 bases at J, leaving 4 bases unmatched. The CDR3 here is CASSGTGGQDTQYF. The CDR3, as DNA: TGTGCCAGCTCGGGGACAGGGGGCCAGGATACGCAGTATTTT.

Note on this clonotype: It differs at one base from a far larger clone, so likely a read error. This chain connects TRBV2 to TRBJ2-1; D is unclear. The DNA end lines up better with TRBJ2-5; the J call may be wrong. The CDR3 length is 14 residues. Germline V gives CDR1 SNHLY, CDR2 FYNNEI. The CDR3 DNA reads TGTGCCAGCAGTGATTCAGGTCGCGAAGAGACCCAGTACTTC. Translated: CASSDSGREETQYF.

Points on this clonotype: This clone may be a read error of a much larger clone one base away. V gene TRBV11-2 combines with J gene TRBJ2-7; D remains unclear. Germline V gene data show CDR1 as SGHAT and CDR2 as FQNNGV. Trimming took off 0 bases at V and 6 bases at J, with 3 bases between the two ends. There are 11 residues in the CDR3. The CDR3 sequence is CASSLDSEQYF. The CDR3 bases are TGTGCCAGCAGCTTAGACTCCGAGCAGTACTTC.

Note on this clonotype: Being one base from a much bigger clone, this may be a read error. The chain is built from TRBV6-5 and TRBJ2-7; tentative D call: TRBD2 (6 bases). The length of the CDR3 is 16 residues. Trimming took off 0 bases at V and 2 bases at J, with 14 bases between the two ends. Germline CDR1 and CDR2: MNHEY and SVGAGI. The CDR3 loop reads CASSYSANGGTYEQYF. CDR3 bases: TGTGCCAGCAGTTACTCGGCTAACGGGGGAACCTACGAGCAGTACTTC.